The entry below describes one T cell receptor beta chain. The data belong to a study of CD8 T cells in Susac syndrome. Germline CDR1 reads SEHNR; CDR2 reads FQNEAQ (reference sequence). The CDR3 runs to 15 residues. V shed 3 bases and J shed 2 bases, with 13 bases lying between them. Relapsing-remitting disease, either stable or active, was present in the treatment-naive patients who were the multiple sclerosis controls. FACS was used to enrich TEMRA cells, whereas the CD8+ and CD4+ T cells were obtained by negative isolation. The RNA input was roughly 0.45 to 1 ug, and it was reverse transcribed with random hexamers. Amplification of TCR beta CDR3 used immunoSEQ multiplex PCR across 54 Vbeta and 13 Jbeta. In TCRdb, the immunoSEQ multiplex PCR reads were re-called with MiXCR into one record per CDR3 protein. Of about 180,000 distinct CDR3 sequences listed, 85% to 95% are singletons.

Material for sequencing was CD8+ T cells from PBMCs. The chain uses TRBV7-9 and TRBJ1-1; D is perhaps TRBD1 (6 bases). The receptor's source is a human donor with multiple sclerosis. The CDR3, as DNA: TGTGCCAGCAGCTTTGGACAGAGCAAAAACACTGAAGCTTTCTTT. This gives the protein CASSFGQSKNTEAFF.